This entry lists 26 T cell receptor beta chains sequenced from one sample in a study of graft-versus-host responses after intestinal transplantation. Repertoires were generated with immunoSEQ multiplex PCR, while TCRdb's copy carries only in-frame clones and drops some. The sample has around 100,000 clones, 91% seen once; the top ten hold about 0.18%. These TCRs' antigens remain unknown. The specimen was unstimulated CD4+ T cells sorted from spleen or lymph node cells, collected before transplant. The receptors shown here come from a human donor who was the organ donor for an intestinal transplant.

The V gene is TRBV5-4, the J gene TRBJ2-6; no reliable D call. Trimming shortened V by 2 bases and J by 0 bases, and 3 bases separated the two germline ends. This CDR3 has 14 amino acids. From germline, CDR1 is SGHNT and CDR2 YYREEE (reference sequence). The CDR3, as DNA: TGTGCCAGCAGCTTCGGCTCTGGGGCCAACGTCCTGACTTTC. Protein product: CASSFGSGANVLTF.

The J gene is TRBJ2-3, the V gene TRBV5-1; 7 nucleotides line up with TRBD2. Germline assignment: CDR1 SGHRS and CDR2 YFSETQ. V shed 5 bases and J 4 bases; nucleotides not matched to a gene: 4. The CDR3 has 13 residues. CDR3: CASRFGGADTQYF. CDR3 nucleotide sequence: TGCGCCAGCAGGTTTGGGGGGGCAGATACGCAGTATTTT.

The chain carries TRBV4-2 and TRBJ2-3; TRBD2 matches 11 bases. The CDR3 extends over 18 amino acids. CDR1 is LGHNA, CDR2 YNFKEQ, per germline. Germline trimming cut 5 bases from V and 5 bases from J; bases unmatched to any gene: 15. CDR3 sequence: CASSTPTSGNGSRDTQYF. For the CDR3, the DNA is TGTGCCAGCAGCACCCCGACTAGCGGGAACGGAAGTAGAGATACGCAGTATTTT.

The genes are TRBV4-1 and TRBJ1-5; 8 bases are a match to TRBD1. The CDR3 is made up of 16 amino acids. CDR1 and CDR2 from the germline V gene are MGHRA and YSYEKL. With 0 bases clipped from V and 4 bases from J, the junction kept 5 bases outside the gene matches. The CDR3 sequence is CASSQDRGPSNQPQHF. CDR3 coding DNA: TGCGCCAGCAGCCAAGACAGGGGGCCGTCGAATCAGCCCCAGCATTTT.

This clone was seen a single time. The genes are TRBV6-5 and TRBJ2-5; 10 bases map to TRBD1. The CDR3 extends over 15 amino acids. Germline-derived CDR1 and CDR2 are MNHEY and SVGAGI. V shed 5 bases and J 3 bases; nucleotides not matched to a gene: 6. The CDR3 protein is CASSTAGTGEETQYF. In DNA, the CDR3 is TGTGCCAGCAGTACCGCCGGGACAGGGGAAGAGACCCAGTACTTC.

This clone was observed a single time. In DNA form, the CDR3 reads TGTGCCAGCAGTCCGAGGTGGGCAACTAATGAAAAACTGTTTTTT. It codes for CASSPRWATNEKLFF. The chain joins TRBV27 to TRBJ1-4; no firm D call. This CDR3 has 15 amino acids. Germline CDR1 reads MNHEY; CDR2 reads SMNVEV (reference sequence). V was trimmed by 5 bases and J by 0 bases, leaving 10 bases between them. The full variable domain, in which reference TRBV27 and TRBJ1-4 provide the parts outside the CDR3, is EAQVTQNPRYLITVTGKKLTVTCSQNMNHEYMSWYRQDPGLGLRQIYYSMNVEVTDKGDVPEGYKVSRKEKRNFPLILESPSPNQTSLYFCASSPRWATNEKLFFGSGTQLSVL.

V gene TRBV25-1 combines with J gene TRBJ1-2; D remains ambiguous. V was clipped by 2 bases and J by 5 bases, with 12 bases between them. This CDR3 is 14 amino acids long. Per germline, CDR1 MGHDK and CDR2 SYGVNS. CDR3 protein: CASSEAQLPYGYTF. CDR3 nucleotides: TGTGCCAGCAGTGAAGCACAGCTACCGTATGGCTACACCTTC.

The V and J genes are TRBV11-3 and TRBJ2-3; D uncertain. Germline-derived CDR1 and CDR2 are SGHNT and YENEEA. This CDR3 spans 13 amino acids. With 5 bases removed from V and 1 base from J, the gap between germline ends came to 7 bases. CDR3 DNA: TGTGCCAGCAGCCCCCCGGGCACAGATACGCAGTATTTT. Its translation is CASSPPGTDTQYF.

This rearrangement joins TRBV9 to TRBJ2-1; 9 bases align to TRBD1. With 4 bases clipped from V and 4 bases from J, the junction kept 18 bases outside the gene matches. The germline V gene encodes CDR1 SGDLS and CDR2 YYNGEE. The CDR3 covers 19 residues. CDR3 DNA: TGTGCCAGCAGCCCAAGAGCAGCCCCAGGACAGGGGTTGTACAATGAGCAGTTCTTC. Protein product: CASSPRAAPGQGLYNEQFF.

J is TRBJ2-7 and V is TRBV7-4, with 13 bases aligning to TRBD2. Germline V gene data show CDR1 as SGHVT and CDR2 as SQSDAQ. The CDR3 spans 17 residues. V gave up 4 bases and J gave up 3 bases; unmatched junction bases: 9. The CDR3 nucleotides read TGTGCCAGCAGCTCCCCCACCGGGACTAGCGGGGTCTACGAGCAGTACTTC. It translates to CASSSPTGTSGVYEQYF.

The CDR3 DNA reads as TGCGCCAGCAGCCAAGATATTGCCCTAAGGGGCCGTGGCGGGGAGCTGTTTTTT. Encoded protein: CASSQDIALRGRGGELFF. This rearrangement joins TRBV4-3 to TRBJ2-2, with D possibly matching TRBD1 (5 bases). Trimming left V 0 bases short and J 7 bases short, with 21 bases between. Germline V gene sequence: CDR1 LGHNA, CDR2 YSLEER. This CDR3 spans 18 amino acids.

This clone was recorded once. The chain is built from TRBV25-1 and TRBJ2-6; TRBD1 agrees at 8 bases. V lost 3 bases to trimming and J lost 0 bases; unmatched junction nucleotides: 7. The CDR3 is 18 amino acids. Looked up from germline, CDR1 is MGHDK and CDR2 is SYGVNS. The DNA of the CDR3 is TGTGCCAGCAGTGACATGGGACAGGCCTACTCTGGGGCCAACGTCCTGACTTTC. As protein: CASSDMGQAYSGANVLTF.

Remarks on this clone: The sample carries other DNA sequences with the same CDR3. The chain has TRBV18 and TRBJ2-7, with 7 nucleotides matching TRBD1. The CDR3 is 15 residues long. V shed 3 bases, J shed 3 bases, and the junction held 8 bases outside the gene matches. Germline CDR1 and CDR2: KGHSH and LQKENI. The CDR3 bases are TGTGCCAGCTCACCGGGGACAGCAAGGAACTACGAGCAGTACTTC. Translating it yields CASSPGTARNYEQYF.

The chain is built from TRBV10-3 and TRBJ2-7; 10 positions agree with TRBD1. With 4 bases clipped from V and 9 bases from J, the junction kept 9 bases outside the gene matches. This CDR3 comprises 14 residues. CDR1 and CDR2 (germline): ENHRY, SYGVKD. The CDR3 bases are TGTGCCATCAGTGCAGTTTTCCGGGACAGGGGGCAGTACTTC. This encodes CAISAVFRDRGQYF.

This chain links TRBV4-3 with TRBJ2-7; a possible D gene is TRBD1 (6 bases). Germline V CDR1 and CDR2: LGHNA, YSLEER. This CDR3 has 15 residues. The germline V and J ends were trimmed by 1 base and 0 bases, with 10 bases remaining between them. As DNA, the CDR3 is TGCGCCAGCAGCCAAGTTGGGGGCGGCTCCTACGAGCAGTACTTC. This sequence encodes CASSQVGGGSYEQYF.

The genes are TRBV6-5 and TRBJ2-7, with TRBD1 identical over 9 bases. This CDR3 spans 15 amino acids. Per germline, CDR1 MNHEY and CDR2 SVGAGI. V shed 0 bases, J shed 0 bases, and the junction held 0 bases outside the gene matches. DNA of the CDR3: TGTGCCAGCAGTTACTCGACAGGGGGCTCCTACGAGCAGTACTTC. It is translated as CASSYSTGGSYEQYF.

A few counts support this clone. DNA of the CDR3: TGTGCCAGCAGCAAAGCTGGGGGGGAAGTTAAGGACACTGAAGCTTTCTTT. Translation gives CASSKAGGEVKDTEAFF. The chain recombines TRBV21-1 with TRBJ1-1. TRBV21-1 is a recognized pseudogene. CDR3 length: 17 residues.

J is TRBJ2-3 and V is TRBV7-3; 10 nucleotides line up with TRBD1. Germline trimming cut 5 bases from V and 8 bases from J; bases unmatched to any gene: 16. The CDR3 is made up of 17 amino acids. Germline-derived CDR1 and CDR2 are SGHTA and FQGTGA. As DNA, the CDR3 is TGTGCCAGCAGCCCGTCGGGACAGGGGATTTTACGCGGTACGCAGTATTTT. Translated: CASSPSGQGILRGTQYF.

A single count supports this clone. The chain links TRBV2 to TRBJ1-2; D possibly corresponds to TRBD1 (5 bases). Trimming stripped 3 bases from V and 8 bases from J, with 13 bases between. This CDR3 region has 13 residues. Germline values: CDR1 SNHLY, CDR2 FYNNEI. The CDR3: CASSEVLRGGYTF. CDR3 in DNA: TGTGCCAGCAGTGAGGTCCTTCGGGGGGGCTACACCTTC.

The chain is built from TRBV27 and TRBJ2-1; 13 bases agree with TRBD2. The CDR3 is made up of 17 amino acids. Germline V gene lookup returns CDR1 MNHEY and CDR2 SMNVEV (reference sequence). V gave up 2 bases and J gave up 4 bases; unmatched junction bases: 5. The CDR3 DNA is TGTGCCAGCAGTTTACGGACTAGCGGGGGCCCTTACAATGAGCAGTTCTTC. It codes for CASSLRTSGGPYNEQFF.

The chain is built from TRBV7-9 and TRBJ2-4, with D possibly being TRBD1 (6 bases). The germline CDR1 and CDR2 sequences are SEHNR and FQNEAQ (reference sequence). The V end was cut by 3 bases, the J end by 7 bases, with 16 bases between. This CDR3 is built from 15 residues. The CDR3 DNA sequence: TGTGCCAGCAGCTTCGCAGGGGAAAGGGGGAACATTCAGTACTTC. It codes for CASSFAGERGNIQYF.

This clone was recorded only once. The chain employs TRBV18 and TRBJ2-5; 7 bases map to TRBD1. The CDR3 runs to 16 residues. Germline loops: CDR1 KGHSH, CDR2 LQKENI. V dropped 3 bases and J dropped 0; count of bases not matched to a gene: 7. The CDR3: CASSPRDSPYQETQYF. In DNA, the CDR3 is TGTGCCAGCTCACCCCGGGACAGCCCTTACCAAGAGACCCAGTACTTC.

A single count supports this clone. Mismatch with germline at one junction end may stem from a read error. CDR3 DNA sequence: TGTGCCAGCTCACAGACAGTCCCTGGGGACAACGTCCTGACTTTC. Translating it yields CASSQTVPGDNVLTF. The chain is built from TRBV18 and TRBJ2-6, with D perhaps TRBD1 (5 bases). In germline, CDR1 is KGHSH, CDR2 LQKENI. The length of the CDR3 is 15 residues.

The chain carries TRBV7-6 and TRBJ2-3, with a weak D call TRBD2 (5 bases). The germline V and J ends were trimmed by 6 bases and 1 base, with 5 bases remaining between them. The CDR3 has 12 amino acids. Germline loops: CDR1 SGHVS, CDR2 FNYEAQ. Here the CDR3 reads CASRGGTDTQYF. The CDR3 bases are TGTGCCAGCAGGGGAGGCACAGATACGCAGTATTTT.

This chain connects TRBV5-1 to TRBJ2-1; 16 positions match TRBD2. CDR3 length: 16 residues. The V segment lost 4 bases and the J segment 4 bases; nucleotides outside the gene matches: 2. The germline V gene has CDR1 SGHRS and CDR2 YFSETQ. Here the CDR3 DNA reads TGCGCCAGCAGCAGGGGACTAGCGGGGGGGTACAATGAGCAGTTCTTC. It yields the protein CASSRGLAGGYNEQFF.

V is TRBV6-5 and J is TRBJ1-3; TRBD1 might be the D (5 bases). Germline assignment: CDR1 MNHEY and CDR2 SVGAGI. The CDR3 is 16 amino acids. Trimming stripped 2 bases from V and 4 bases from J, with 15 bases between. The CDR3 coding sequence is TGTGCCAGCAGTTACGAGTCGCCAGGGTCCGGAAACACCATATATTTT. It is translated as CASSYESPGSGNTIYF.